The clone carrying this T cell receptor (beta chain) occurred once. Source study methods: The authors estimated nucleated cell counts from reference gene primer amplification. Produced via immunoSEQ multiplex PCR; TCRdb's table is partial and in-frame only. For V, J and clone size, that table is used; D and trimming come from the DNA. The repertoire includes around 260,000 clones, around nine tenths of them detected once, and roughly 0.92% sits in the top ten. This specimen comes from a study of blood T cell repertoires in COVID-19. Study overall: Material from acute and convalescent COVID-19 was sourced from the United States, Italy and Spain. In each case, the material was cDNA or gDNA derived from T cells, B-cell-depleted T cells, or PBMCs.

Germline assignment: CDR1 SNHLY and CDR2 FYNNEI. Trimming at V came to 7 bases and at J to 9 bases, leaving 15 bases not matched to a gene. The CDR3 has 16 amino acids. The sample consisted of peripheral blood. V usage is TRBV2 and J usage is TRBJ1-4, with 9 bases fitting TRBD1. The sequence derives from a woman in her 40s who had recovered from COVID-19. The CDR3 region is CASTEANPGQGKKLFF. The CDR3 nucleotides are TGTGCCAGCACCGAAGCCAATCCGGGACAGGGAAAAAAACTGTTTTTT.